A single sample is the source of the 15 T cell receptor beta chains below, sequenced in a study of T cells after yellow fever vaccination. TCRdb re-derived calls from the 5' RACE reads in MiXCR, one entry per CDR3 protein. The repertoire holds about 360,000 distinct CDR3 sequences, with over 5% as singletons. Source: PBMCs, taken 5 days after the yellow fever booster vaccination. The receptors derive from a man aged 25-45 years who received the YFV17D yellow fever vaccine.

This clonotype was counted ten times or more. The chain recombines TRBV5-1 with TRBJ1-2; no reliable D call. Germline lookup yields CDR1 SGHRS and CDR2 YFSETQ. The CDR3 is made up of 12 amino acids. Trimming left V 0 bases short and J 3 bases short, with 3 bases between. The CDR3 bases are TGCGCCAGCAGCTTGGGGGACTATGGCTACACCTTC. This encodes CASSLGDYGYTF.

This clonotype occurred many times. This chain uses TRBV10-2 with TRBJ2-1; TRBD1 or TRBD2 may be the D gene (5 bases each). The CDR3 totals 13 residues. Trimming removed 8 bases at V and 8 bases at J, with 16 bases between. Germline CDR1 is WSHSY and CDR2 is SAAADI. The CDR3 sequence: CASGEPGPHEQFF. The CDR3 bases are TGCGCCAGCGGAGAACCGGGACCACATGAGCAGTTCTTC.

V and J are TRBV20-1 and TRBJ2-1; a weak D match, TRBD2 (7 bases). Trimming shortened V by 6 bases and J by 9 bases, and 21 bases separated the two germline ends. This CDR3 region has 14 residues. The germline V gene has CDR1 DFQATT and CDR2 SNEGSKA (reference sequence). The CDR3 DNA follows: TGCAGTGCGACGAAGGGGGGAGGGGGTGGTGAGCAGTTCTTC. It encodes CSATKGGGGGEQFF.

Ten or more counts support this clonotype. The chain links TRBV12-3 or TRBV12-4 to TRBJ1-5, with D hard to call. V lost 6 bases, J lost 11 bases, and 17 bases lay in between. The CDR3 is 13 amino acids. The CDR3 spells CASSRQDLKAQHF. In nucleotides, the CDR3 is TGTGCCAGCAGCCGGCAGGACCTAAAGGCCCAGCATTTT.

The rearrangement uses TRBV20-1 and TRBJ2-7; D is tentatively TRBD1 or TRBD2 (5 bases each). The CDR3 loop spans 13 amino acids. From germline, CDR1 is DFQATT and CDR2 SNEGSKA (reference sequence). Trimming shortened V by 5 bases and J by 3 bases, and 14 bases separated the two germline ends. This CDR3 is CSAGTLRDYEQYF. The CDR3 DNA sequence: TGCAGTGCTGGGACGTTACGAGACTACGAGCAGTACTTC.

In its sample, this clonotype was seen many times. The chain joins TRBV12-3 or TRBV12-4 to TRBJ2-1; possibly TRBD2 for D (6 bases). The CDR3 spans 15 residues. The V gene lost 5 bases and the J gene lost 7 bases, with 18 bases spanning the gap. The CDR3 region is CASSVTTGVGNEQFF. CDR3 sequence (DNA): TGTGCCAGCAGTGTGACCACGGGAGTTGGGAATGAGCAGTTCTTC.

This clonotype was detected many times. This chain uses TRBV9 with TRBJ2-7; TRBD1 might be the D (6 bases). Deletions cut 0 bases from V and 7 bases from J, with 14 bases between. Germline-derived CDR1 and CDR2 are SGDLS and YYNGEE. The CDR3 spans 14 residues. CDR3 region: CASSVEQGKIEQYF. In DNA form, the CDR3 reads TGTGCCAGCAGCGTAGAACAGGGAAAAATTGAGCAGTACTTC. The whole variable domain, filled in from reference TRBV9 and TRBJ2-7, reads DSGVTQTPKHLITATGQRVTLRCSPRSGDLSVYWYQQSLDQGLQFLIQYYNGEERAKGNILERFSAQQFPDLHSELNLSSLELGDSALYFCASSVEQGKIEQYFGPGTRLTVT.

The gene calls are TRBV7-2 and TRBJ2-3; the D gene is possibly TRBD2 (6 bases). CDR1 SGHTA and CDR2 FQGNSA come from the germline V gene. V lost 4 bases and J lost 6, with 14 bases in between. The CDR3 consists of 14 residues. The CDR3 spells CASSSAGSGDTQYF. Written as DNA, the CDR3 is TGTGCCAGCAGCTCTGCCGGGAGTGGGGATACGCAGTATTTT.

This clonotype has just a few counts. This rearrangement joins TRBV7-2 to TRBJ2-1; no firm D call. The germline V gene encodes CDR1 SGHTA and CDR2 FQGNSA. This CDR3 has 11 residues. Trimming removed 1 base at V and 15 bases at J, with 10 bases between. CDR3 DNA sequence: TGTGCCAGCAGCTTAGACCAAGGTCTGTTCTTC. Its protein product is CASSLDQGLFF.

The CDR3 loop reads CSAPLRGRGQETQYF. DNA of the CDR3: TGCAGTGCCCCGCTGCGGGGCCGAGGCCAAGAGACCCAGTACTTC. The V call is TRBV20-1, the J call TRBJ2-5, with D perhaps TRBD2 (6 bases). The germline CDR1 and CDR2 sequences are DFQATT and SNEGSKA (reference sequence). Trimming left V 6 bases short and J 1 base short, with 18 bases between. CDR3 length: 15 amino acids.

This sequence joins TRBV12-3 or TRBV12-4 and TRBJ2-5, with 10 bases fitting TRBD2. Trimming took 4 bases from V and 6 from J; bases not matched to a gene: 11. This CDR3 comprises 16 residues. The CDR3: CASSSLAGAGGKTQYF. DNA of the CDR3: TGTGCCAGCAGTTCTCTAGCGGGAGCTGGGGGGAAGACCCAGTACTTC.

This clonotype came up a few times. The chain is built from TRBV10-3 and TRBJ2-1, with TRBD2 matching over 9 bases. Germline V gene sequence: CDR1 ENHRY, CDR2 SYGVKD. The CDR3 has 16 residues. Losses at the gene ends were 10 bases for V and 0 bases for J; bases not matched to a gene: 10. In DNA, the CDR3 is TGTGCCACCAGGGCGGGAGGGAAGGACTCCTACAATGAGCAGTTCTTC. This sequence encodes CATRAGGKDSYNEQFF.

V usage is TRBV15 and J usage is TRBJ1-2; a possible D gene is TRBD1 (5 bases). This CDR3 has 16 amino acids. Germline loops: CDR1 LNHNV, CDR2 YYDKDF (reference sequence). Trimming shortened V by 2 bases and J by 4 bases, and 17 bases separated the two germline ends. The CDR3 region is CATSRRIGAQGYGYTF. Written as DNA, the CDR3 is TGTGCCACCAGCAGACGAATTGGGGCGCAGGGCTATGGCTACACCTTC.

The gene calls are TRBV9 and TRBJ2-7, with D maybe TRBD2 (5 bases). The CDR3 loop spans 14 amino acids. Germline loops: CDR1 SGDLS, CDR2 YYNGEE. V was cut by 4 bases and J by 2 bases, with 13 bases left in between. CDR3 in amino acids: CASSPGGSPYEQYF. In DNA form, the CDR3 reads TGTGCCAGCAGCCCGGGCGGGTCTCCCTACGAGCAGTACTTC.

The J gene is TRBJ2-6, the V gene TRBV20-1; TRBD1 matches 7 bases. V shed 6 bases, J shed 0 bases, and the junction held 5 bases outside the gene matches. CDR3 length equals 15 residues. In germline, CDR1 is DFQATT, CDR2 SNEGSKA (reference sequence). The CDR3 bases are TGCAGTGCCGAGACAGGGAGCTCTGGGGCCAACGTCCTGACTTTC. Protein sequence: CSAETGSSGANVLTF.